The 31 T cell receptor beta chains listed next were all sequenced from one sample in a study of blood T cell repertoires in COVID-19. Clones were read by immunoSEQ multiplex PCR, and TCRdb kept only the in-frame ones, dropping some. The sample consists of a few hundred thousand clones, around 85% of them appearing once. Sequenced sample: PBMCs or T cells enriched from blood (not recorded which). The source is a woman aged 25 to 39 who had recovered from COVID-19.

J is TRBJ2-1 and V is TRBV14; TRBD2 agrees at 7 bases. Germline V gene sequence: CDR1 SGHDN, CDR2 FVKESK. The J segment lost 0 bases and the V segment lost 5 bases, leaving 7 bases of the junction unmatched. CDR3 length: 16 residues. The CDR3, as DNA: TGTGCCAGCAGCGGTATAGCGGGCTACTCCTACAATGAGCAGTTCTTC. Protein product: CASSGIAGYSYNEQFF.

CDR3: CASTSDSLAEAFF. CDR3 sequence (DNA): TGTGCCAGCACAAGCGACAGCCTTGCCGAAGCTTTCTTT. The chain has TRBV6-5 and TRBJ1-1, with D tentatively TRBD1 (5 bases). The CDR3 has 13 residues. V was shortened by 7 bases and J by 8 bases, with 17 bases between the two germline ends. Germline values: CDR1 MNHEY, CDR2 SVGAGI.

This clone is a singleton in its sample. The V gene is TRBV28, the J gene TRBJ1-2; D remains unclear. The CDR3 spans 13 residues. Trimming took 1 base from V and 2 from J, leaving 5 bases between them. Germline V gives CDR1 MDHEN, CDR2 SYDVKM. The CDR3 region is CASSLSENYGYTF. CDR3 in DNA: TGTGCCAGCAGTTTATCAGAAAACTATGGCTACACCTTC.

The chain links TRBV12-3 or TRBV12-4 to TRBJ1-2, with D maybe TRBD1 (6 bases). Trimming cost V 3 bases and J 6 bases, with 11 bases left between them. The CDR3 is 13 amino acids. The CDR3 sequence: CASSLSGADGYTF. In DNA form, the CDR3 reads TGTGCCAGCAGTTTGTCAGGGGCTGATGGCTACACCTTC.

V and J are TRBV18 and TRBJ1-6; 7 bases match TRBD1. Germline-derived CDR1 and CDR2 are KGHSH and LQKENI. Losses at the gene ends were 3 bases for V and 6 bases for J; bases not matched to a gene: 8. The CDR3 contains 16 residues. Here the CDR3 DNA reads TGTGCCAGCTCACCCAACGGGGGACAGTTTAATTCACCCCTCCACTTT. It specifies CASSPNGGQFNSPLHF. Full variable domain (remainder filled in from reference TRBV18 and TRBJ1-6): NAGVMQNPRHLVRRRGQEARLRCSPMKGHSHVYWYRQLPEEGLKFMVYLQKENIIDESGMPKERFSAEFPKEGPSILRIQQVVRGDSAAYFCASSPNGGQFNSPLHFGNGTRLTVT.

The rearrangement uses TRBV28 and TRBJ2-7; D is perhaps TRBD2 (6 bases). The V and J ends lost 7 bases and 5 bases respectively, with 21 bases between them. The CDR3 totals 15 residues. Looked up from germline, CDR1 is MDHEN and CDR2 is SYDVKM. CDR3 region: CASIPRRAGGDEQYF. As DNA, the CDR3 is TGTGCCAGCATTCCCAGGAGGGCAGGAGGGGACGAGCAGTACTTC.

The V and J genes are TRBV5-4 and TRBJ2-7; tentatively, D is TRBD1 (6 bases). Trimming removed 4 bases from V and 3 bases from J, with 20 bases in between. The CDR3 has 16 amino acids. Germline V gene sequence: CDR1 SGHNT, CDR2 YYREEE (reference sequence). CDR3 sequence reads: CASSQLPPGVVYEQYF. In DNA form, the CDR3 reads TGTGCCAGCAGCCAACTTCCCCCAGGGGTGGTCTACGAGCAGTACTTC.

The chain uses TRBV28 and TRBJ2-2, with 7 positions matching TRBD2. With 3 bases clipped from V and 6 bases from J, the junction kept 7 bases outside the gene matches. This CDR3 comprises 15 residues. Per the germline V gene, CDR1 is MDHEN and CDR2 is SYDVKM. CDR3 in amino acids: CASSFRDYGPGELFF. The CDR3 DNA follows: TGTGCCAGCAGTTTTAGGGACTATGGTCCCGGGGAGCTGTTTTTT.

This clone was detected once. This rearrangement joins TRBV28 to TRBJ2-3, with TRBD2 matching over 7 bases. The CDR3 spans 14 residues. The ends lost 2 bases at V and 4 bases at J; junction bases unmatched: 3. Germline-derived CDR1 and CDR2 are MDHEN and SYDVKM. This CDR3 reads CASSLGRAPDTQYF. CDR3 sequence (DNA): TGTGCCAGCAGTTTAGGGAGGGCCCCAGATACGCAGTATTTT.

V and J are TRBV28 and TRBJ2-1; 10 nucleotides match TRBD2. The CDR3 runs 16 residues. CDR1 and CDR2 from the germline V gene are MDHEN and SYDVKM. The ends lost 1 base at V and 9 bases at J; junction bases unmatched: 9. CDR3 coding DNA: TGTGCCAGCAGTTTATCAGGTCTAGCGGGAGTTGGTGAGCAGTTCTTC. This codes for CASSLSGLAGVGEQFF. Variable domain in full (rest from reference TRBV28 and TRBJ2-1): DVKVTQSSRYLVKRTGEKVFLECVQDMDHENMFWYRQDPGLGLRLIYFSYDVKMKEKGDIPEGYSVSREKKERFSLILESASTNQTSMYLCASSLSGLAGVGEQFFGPGTRLTVL.

In DNA, the CDR3 is TGTGCCAGCAGCTTGCCCGGGACATCACCTCAGCCCCAGCATTTT. Its translation: CASSLPGTSPQPQHF. The V call is TRBV7-9, the J call TRBJ1-5, with a tentative D call TRBD1 (6 bases). Germline loops: CDR1 SEHNR, CDR2 FQNEAQ (reference sequence). Trimming took off 3 bases at V and 6 bases at J, with 15 bases between the two ends. This CDR3 spans 15 amino acids.

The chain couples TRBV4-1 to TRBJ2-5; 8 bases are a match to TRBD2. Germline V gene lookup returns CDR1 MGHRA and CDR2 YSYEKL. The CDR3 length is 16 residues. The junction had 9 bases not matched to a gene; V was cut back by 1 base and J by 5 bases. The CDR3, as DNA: TGCGCCAGCAGCCAAGGGCAGCGGGGGAGGGGTGAGACCCAGTACTTC. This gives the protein CASSQGQRGRGETQYF.

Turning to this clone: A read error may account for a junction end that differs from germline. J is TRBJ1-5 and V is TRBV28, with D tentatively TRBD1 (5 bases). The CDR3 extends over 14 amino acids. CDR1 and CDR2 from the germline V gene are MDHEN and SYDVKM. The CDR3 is CASSLGASSQPQHF. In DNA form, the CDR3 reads TGTGCCAGCAGTTTAGGGGCAAGCAGTCAGCCCCAGCATTTT. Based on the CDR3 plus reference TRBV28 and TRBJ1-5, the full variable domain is DVKVTQSSRYLVKRTGEKVFLECVQDMDHENMFWYRQDPGLGLRLIYFSYDVKMKEKGDIPEGYSVSREKKERFSLILESASTNQTSMYLCASSLGASSQPQHFGDGTRLSIL.

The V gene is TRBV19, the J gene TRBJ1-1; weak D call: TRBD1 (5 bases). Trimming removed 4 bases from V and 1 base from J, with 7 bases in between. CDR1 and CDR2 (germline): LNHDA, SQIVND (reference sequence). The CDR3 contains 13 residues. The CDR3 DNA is TGTGCCAGTAGTACAGGGAAGAACACTGAAGCTTTCTTT. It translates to CASSTGKNTEAFF.

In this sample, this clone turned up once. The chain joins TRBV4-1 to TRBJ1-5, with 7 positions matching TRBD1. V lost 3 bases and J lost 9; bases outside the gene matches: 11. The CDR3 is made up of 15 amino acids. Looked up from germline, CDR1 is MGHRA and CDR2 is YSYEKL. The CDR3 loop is CASSHLQGPGWPQHF. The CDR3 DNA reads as TGCGCCAGCAGCCATCTACAGGGGCCGGGTTGGCCCCAGCATTTT.

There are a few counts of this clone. The CDR3 spells CASSTQQGPQPQHF. The CDR3 bases are TGTGCCAGTAGTACACAACAGGGTCCGCAGCCCCAGCATTTT. J is TRBJ1-5 and V is TRBV19, with D tentatively TRBD1 (6 bases). Trimming cost V 4 bases and J 7 bases, with 14 bases left between them. This CDR3 spans 14 amino acids. Looked up from germline, CDR1 is LNHDA and CDR2 is SQIVND (reference sequence).

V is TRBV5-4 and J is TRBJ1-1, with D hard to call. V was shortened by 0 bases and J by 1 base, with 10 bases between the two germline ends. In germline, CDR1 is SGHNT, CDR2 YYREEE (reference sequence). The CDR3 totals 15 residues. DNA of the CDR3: TGTGCCAGCAGCTTGGCCAGAGGAGGGAACACTGAAGCTTTCTTT. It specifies CASSLARGGNTEAFF.

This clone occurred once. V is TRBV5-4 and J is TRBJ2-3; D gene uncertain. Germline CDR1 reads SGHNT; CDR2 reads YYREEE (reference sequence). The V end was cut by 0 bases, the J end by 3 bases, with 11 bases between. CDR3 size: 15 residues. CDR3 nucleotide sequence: TGTGCCAGCAGCTTGGACCCCAAAGCAACAGATACGCAGTATTTT. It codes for CASSLDPKATDTQYF.

This CDR3 reads CASSLASTYEQYF. The CDR3, as DNA: TGTGCCAGCAGCTTAGCCAGTACCTACGAGCAGTACTTC. V and J are TRBV11-3 and TRBJ2-7; D gene ambiguous. The CDR3 loop spans 13 amino acids. Deletions cut 1 base from V and 2 bases from J, with 6 bases between. Germline CDR1 and CDR2: SGHNT and YENEEA.

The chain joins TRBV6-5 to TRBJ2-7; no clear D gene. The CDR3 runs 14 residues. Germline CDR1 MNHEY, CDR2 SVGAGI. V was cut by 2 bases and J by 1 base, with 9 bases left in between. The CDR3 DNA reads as TGTGCCAGCAGTTACAGATCCAGATCCTACGAGCAGTACTTC. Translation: CASSYRSRSYEQYF.

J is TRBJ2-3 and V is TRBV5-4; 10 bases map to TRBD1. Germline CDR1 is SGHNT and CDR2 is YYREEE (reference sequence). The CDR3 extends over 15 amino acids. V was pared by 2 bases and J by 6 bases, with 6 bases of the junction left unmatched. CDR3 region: CASSLPGQGLDTQYF. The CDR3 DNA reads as TGTGCCAGCAGCTTACCGGGACAGGGGTTGGATACGCAGTATTTT.

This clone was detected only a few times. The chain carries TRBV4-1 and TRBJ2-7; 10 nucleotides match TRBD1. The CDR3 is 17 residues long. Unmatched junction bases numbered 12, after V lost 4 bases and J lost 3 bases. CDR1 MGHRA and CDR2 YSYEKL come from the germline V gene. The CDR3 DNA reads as TGCGCCAGCAGCCCCTTTGGGAGGACAGGGGGGGACTACGAGCAGTACTTC. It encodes CASSPFGRTGGDYEQYF.

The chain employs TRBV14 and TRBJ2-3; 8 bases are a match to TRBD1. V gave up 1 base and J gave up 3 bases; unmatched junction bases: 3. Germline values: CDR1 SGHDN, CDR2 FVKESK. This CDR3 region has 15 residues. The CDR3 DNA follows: TGTGCCAGCAGCCAAGGTGACAGGGGTACAGATACGCAGTATTTT. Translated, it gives CASSQGDRGTDTQYF.

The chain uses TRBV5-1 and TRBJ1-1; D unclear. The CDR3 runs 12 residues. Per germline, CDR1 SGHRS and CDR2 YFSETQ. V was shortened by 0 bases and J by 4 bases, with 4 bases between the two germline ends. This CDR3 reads CASSLDGTEAFF. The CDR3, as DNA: TGCGCCAGCAGCTTGGACGGCACTGAAGCTTTCTTT.

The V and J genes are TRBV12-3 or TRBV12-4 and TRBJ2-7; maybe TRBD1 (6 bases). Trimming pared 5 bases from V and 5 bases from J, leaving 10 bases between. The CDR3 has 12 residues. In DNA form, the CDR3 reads TGTGCCAGCAGTCCGGGACAAAACGAGCAGTACTTC. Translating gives CASSPGQNEQYF.

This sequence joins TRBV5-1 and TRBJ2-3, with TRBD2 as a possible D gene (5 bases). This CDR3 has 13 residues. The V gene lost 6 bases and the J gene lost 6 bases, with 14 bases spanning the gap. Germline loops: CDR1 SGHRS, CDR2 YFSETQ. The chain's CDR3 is CASNDRGFDTQYF. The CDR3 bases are TGCGCCAGCAACGACCGGGGATTTGATACGCAGTATTTT.

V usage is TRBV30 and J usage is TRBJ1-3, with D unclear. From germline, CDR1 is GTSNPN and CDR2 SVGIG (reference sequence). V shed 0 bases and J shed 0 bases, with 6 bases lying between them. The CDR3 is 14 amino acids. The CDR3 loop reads CAWSVAPSGNTIYF. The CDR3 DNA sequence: TGTGCCTGGAGTGTAGCGCCCTCTGGAAACACCATATATTTT.

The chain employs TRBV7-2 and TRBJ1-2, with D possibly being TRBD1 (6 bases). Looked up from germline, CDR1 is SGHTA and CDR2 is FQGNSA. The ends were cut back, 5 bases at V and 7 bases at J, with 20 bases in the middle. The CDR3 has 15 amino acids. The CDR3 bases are TGTGCCAGCAGCCTCAACAGGGTCCTGGATCGTGGCTACACCTTC. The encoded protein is CASSLNRVLDRGYTF. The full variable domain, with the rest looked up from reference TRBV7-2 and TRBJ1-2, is GAGVSQSPSNKVTEKGKDVELRCDPISGHTALYWYRQSLGQGLEFLIYFQGNSAPDKSGLPSDRFSAERTGGSVSTLTIQRTQQEDSAVYLCASSLNRVLDRGYTFGSGTRLTVV.

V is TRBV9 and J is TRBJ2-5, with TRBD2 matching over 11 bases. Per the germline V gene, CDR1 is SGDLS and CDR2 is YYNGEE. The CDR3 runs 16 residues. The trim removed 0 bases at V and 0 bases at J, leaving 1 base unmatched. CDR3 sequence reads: CASSVGLAGNQETQYF. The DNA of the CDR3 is TGTGCCAGCAGCGTAGGACTAGCGGGGAACCAAGAGACCCAGTACTTC.

The CDR3 is CASSQGGFRDRSNTIYF. CDR3 DNA sequence: TGTGCCAGCAGCCAAGGGGGGTTCCGGGACAGGTCAAACACCATATATTTT. The chain joins TRBV3-1 (or the pseudogene TRBV3-2) to TRBJ1-3, with TRBD1 matching over 8 bases. V was pared by 1 base and J by 6 bases, with 11 bases of the junction left unmatched. Germline loops: CDR1 LGHDT, CDR2 YNNKEL (reference sequence). The CDR3 sequence is 17 residues long.

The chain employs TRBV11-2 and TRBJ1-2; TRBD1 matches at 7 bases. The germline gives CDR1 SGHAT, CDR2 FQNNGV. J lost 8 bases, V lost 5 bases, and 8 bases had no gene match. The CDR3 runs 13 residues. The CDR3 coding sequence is TGTGCCAGCAGCCTCGACAGGGATGGGGGCTACACCTTC. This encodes CASSLDRDGGYTF.